The clone carrying this TCR beta chain was seen a few times. TCRdb processed the RT-PCR reads anew with MiXCR; each CDR3 protein has one entry. The sample has approximately 720,000 distinct CDR3 sequences, more than 13% seen once. The CDR3 has 16 residues. The V end was cut by 2 bases, the J end by 2 bases, with 13 bases between. CDR1 is ENHRY and CDR2 is SYGVKD in the germline V gene. The TCR was taken from a female donor in good health, serving as a healthy control. The chain links TRBV10-3 to TRBJ1-5; possibly TRBD1 for D (5 bases). The sequencing sample was made of memory CD4+ T cells from blood. The CDR3 is CAISEETGGRNQPQHF. CDR3 DNA sequence: TGTGCCATCAGTGAGGAGACGGGGGGTCGCAATCAGCCCCAGCATTTT.